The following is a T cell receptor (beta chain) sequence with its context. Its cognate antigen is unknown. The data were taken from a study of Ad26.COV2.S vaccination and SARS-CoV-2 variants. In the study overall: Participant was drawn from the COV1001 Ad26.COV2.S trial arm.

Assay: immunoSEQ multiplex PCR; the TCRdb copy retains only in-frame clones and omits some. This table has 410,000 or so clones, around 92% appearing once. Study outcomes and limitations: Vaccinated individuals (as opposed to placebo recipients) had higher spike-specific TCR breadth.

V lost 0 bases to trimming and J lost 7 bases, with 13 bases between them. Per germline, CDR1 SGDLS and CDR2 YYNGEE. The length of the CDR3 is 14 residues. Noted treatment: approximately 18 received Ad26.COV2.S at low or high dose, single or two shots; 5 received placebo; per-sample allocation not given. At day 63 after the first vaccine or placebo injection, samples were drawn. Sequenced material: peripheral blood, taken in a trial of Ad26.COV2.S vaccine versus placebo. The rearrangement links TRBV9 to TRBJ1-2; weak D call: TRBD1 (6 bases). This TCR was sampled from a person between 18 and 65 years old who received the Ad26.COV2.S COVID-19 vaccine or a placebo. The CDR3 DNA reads TGTGCCAGCAGCGTAGATAGGCAGGGGTTTGGCTACACCTTC. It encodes CASSVDRQGFGYTF.